The TCR beta chain under discussion was sequenced for a study of T-cell reconstitution after alpha-beta-depleted transplantation in children. Study conclusions and caveats: At day 60, the high TCRbeta diversity found in some patients originated from recipient T cells and thymic progenitors that had survived. In patients about two months after transplant, alpha-beta T cells reportedly arose from several hundred expanded graft clones. It was newly produced T cells that mostly accounted for T-cell counts and diversity one year after transplant.

As it was prepared, the TCRbeta library received unique molecular identifiers. TCRdb independently ran MiXCR on the PCR reads; one entry per CDR3 protein. Of 550,000 to 600,000 distinct CDR3 sequences in the sample, under 30% were seen once. Points on this clonotype: Its specificity is not known.

The source material was PBMCs, mostly from graft donor cells, sampled 360 days after TCRalphabeta/CD19-depleted stem cell transplant. This clonotype was obtained from a boy younger than two who had a stem cell transplant for acute myeloid leukemia, so the T cells may come from the graft donor.

Here the CDR3 DNA reads TGTGCCAGCAGCCAAGATGGACCGGGGTCTCCCTCTGGGGCCAACGTCCTGACTTTC. Translated, it gives CASSQDGPGSPSGANVLTF. The chain combines TRBV3-1 with TRBJ2-6, with a weak D call TRBD2 (5 bases). Germline lookup yields CDR1 LGHDT and CDR2 YNNKEL (reference sequence). V lost 0 bases to trimming and J lost 0 bases, with 15 bases between them. This CDR3 spans 19 amino acids.